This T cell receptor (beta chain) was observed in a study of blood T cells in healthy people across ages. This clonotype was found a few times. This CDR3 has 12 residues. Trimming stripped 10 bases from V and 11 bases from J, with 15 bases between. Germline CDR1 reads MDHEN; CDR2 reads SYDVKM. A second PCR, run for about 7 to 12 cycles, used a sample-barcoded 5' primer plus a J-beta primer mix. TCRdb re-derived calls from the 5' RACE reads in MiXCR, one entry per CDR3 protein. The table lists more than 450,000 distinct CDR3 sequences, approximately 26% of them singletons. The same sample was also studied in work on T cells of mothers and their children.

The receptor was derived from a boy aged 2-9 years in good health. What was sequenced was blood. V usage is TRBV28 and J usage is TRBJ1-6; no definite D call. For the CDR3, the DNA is TGTGCCACCGAGGGCTTTTCACCACCCCTCCACTTT. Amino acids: CATEGFSPPLHF. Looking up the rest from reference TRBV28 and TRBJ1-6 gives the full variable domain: DVKVTQSSRYLVKRTGEKVFLECVQDMDHENMFWYRQDPGLGLRLIYFSYDVKMKEKGDIPEGYSVSREKKERFSLILESASTNQTSMYLCATEGFSPPLHFGNGTRLTVT.